One sample yielded the 8 T cell receptor beta chains listed below, sequenced in a study of identical twins. TCRdb reanalysed the 5' RACE reads using MiXCR and keeps one entry per CDR3 protein. The sample includes approximately 600,000 distinct CDR3 sequences, 7.1% of them seen just once. This sample was also put to use in a study of yellow fever vaccine responses in identical twins.

Sequenced sample: PBMCs. These receptors originate from a woman aged 18 to 35 in good health.

This chain uses TRBV7-2 with TRBJ2-5; D is perhaps TRBD2 (6 bases). The CDR3 is made up of 13 amino acids. V was pared by 7 bases and J by 5 bases, with 14 bases between. Germline CDR1 is SGHTA and CDR2 is FQGNSA. CDR3 amino acids: CASTILGGETQYF. The CDR3 coding sequence is TGTGCCAGCACTATTCTTGGGGGGGAGACCCAGTACTTC.

About this clonotype itself: The junction and the germline gene differ at one end; a read error may be behind it. The chain is built from TRBV20-1 and TRBJ2-5; maybe TRBD2 (5 bases). Per the germline V gene, CDR1 is DFQATT and CDR2 is SNEGSKA (reference sequence). The CDR3 runs 15 residues. In DNA form, the CDR3 reads TGCATTGCTAGAGGTACTAGGCGCGGTCGAGAGACCCAGTACTTC. The encoded protein is CIARGTRRGRETQYF.

This clonotype was seen ten or more times. The V gene is TRBV3-1, the J gene TRBJ2-5; 9 nucleotides agree with TRBD2. The CDR3 totals 16 residues. Unmatched junction bases numbered 8, after V lost 5 bases and J lost 1 base. The germline CDR1 and CDR2 sequences are LGHDT and YNNKEL (reference sequence). The CDR3 region has the DNA TGTGCCAGCAGCTACTATAGCGGGAGAGGCCAAGAGACCCAGTACTTC. This gives the protein CASSYYSGRGQETQYF.

This clonotype was seen repeatedly, ten times or more. The chain combines TRBV4-3 with TRBJ2-3; D could derive from TRBD1 or TRBD2 (5 bases each). V was clipped by 1 base and J by 0 bases, with 29 bases between them. Germline V gene sequence: CDR1 LGHNA, CDR2 YSLEER. This CDR3 is 22 amino acids long. The CDR3: CASSQAGPGRIVSGKSTDTQYF. The DNA for the CDR3 is TGCGCCAGCAGCCAAGCCGGTCCGGGACGAATTGTCTCTGGGAAAAGCACAGATACGCAGTATTTT.

This clonotype occurred many times. This chain uses TRBV3-1 with TRBJ2-3, with D perhaps matching TRBD1 (6 bases). Per germline, CDR1 LGHDT and CDR2 YNNKEL (reference sequence). V was shortened by 2 bases and J by 4 bases, with 13 bases between the two germline ends. The CDR3 loop spans 15 amino acids. The CDR3 reads CASSQYLGAPDTQYF. The CDR3, as DNA: TGTGCCAGCAGCCAATATTTGGGGGCCCCAGATACGCAGTATTTT.

This clonotype was detected many times. The chain has TRBV6-1 and TRBJ1-1; no firm D call. Germline CDR1 and CDR2: MNHNS and SASEGT. The V end lost 2 bases, the J end lost 1 base, and 8 bases lay between the germline ends. The CDR3 covers 14 residues. The CDR3 region has the DNA TGTGCCAGCAGTGAATTCACGACGAACACTGAAGCTTTCTTT. This translates into CASSEFTTNTEAFF.

This clonotype was seen more than once but under ten times. J is TRBJ2-1 and V is TRBV29-1; no reliable D call. The CDR3 spans 11 residues. V was cut by 2 bases and J by 9 bases, with 8 bases left in between. Germline CDR1 and CDR2: SQVTM and ANQGSEA. In DNA, the CDR3 is TGCAGCGTTGAAATCTTTGGTGAGCAGTTCTTC. Protein sequence: CSVEIFGEQFF.

This clonotype showed up just a few times. The CDR3 sequence: CSARDPITSGSVDEQFF. The CDR3 DNA follows: TGCAGTGCTAGAGACCCTATCACTAGCGGGAGTGTGGATGAGCAGTTCTTC. The chain is built from TRBV20-1 and TRBJ2-1; 11 nucleotides line up with TRBD2. The CDR3 totals 17 residues. Losses at the gene ends were 0 bases for V and 8 bases for J; bases not matched to a gene: 12. CDR1 and CDR2 from the germline V gene are DFQATT and SNEGSKA (reference sequence).